The next 20 T cell receptor beta chains were all read from a single sample in a study of T cells after yellow fever vaccination. TCRdb re-derived calls from the 5' RACE reads in MiXCR, one entry per CDR3 protein. The sample includes some 320,000 distinct CDR3 sequences, 4.1% seen only once; the top ten take approximately 25%. Sequencing used PBMCs, obtained 5 days after the yellow fever booster vaccination. The receptors shown here come from a man younger than 35 who received the YFV17D yellow fever vaccine.

This clonotype was picked up a small number of times. The genes are TRBV6-5 and TRBJ2-7; 9 nucleotides agree with TRBD1. The CDR3 sequence is 15 residues long. Looked up from germline, CDR1 is MNHEY and CDR2 is SVGAGI. V lost 6 bases to trimming and J lost 2 bases; unmatched junction nucleotides: 8. The CDR3 loop is CASRNRGRGPYEQYF. For the CDR3, the DNA is TGTGCCAGCAGAAACAGGGGGCGAGGGCCCTACGAGCAGTACTTC.

This chain joins TRBV12-3 or TRBV12-4 and TRBJ2-2; 11 bases fit TRBD1. The CDR3 runs 16 residues. V shed 1 base and J 4 bases; nucleotides not matched to a gene: 2. DNA for the CDR3: TGTGCCAGCAGTTTAGGGACAGGGGGCGTCACCGGGGAGCTGTTTTTT. This gives the protein CASSLGTGGVTGELFF.

This clonotype turned up a few times. This chain connects TRBV4-3 to TRBJ2-3; 12 nucleotides match TRBD1. The CDR3 covers 22 residues. Germline assignment: CDR1 LGHNA and CDR2 YSLEER. Unmatched junction bases numbered 16, after V lost 0 bases and J lost 0 bases. In DNA form, the CDR3 reads TGCGCCAGCAGCCAAGATATCAGGAGTGGGACAGGGGGCCTGACTAGCACAGATACGCAGTATTTT. It encodes CASSQDIRSGTGGLTSTDTQYF.

The chain combines TRBV4-1 with TRBJ2-3, with D perhaps TRBD2 (6 bases). This CDR3 spans 15 amino acids. The V gene lost 2 bases and the J gene lost 2 bases, with 11 bases spanning the gap. Germline assignment: CDR1 MGHRA and CDR2 YSYEKL. The CDR3 protein is CASSQRRDFTDTQYF. The DNA of the CDR3 is TGCGCCAGCAGCCAAAGGAGGGACTTCACAGATACGCAGTATTTT.

This clonotype was observed at least ten times. The rearrangement joins TRBV7-2 to TRBJ2-2; 8 bases agree with TRBD2. In germline, CDR1 is SGHTA, CDR2 FQGNSA. Trimming removed 6 bases from V and 0 bases from J; junction bases left unmatched: 15. The CDR3 is made up of 19 amino acids. CDR3 DNA: TGTGCCAGCAGTTATGAAGCGGGGGCCACCTCTCCGAACACCGGGGAGCTGTTTTTT. Amino acids: CASSYEAGATSPNTGELFF. Together with reference TRBV7-2 and TRBJ2-2, the CDR3 gives the full variable domain: GAGVSQSPSNKVTEKGKDVELRCDPISGHTALYWYRQSLGQGLEFLIYFQGNSAPDKSGLPSDRFSAERTGGSVSTLTIQRTQQEDSAVYLCASSYEAGATSPNTGELFFGEGSRLTVL.

This clonotype was seen many times. This chain links TRBV7-2 with TRBJ2-7, with D possibly TRBD1 on 5 matching bases. This CDR3 has 15 amino acids. The V end lost 1 base, the J end lost 0 bases, and 10 bases lay between the germline ends. Germline CDR1 reads SGHTA; CDR2 reads FQGNSA. CDR3 protein: CASSLGGAHSYEQYF. The CDR3 bases are TGTGCCAGCAGCTTAGGTGGGGCCCACTCCTACGAGCAGTACTTC.

This chain joins TRBV14 and TRBJ1-1; D is possibly TRBD1 (5 bases). Trimming shortened V by 0 bases and J by 4 bases, and 12 bases separated the two germline ends. CDR3 length: 15 residues. CDR1 and CDR2 from the germline V gene are SGHDN and FVKESK. The CDR3 sequence: CASSQEGAQGTEAFF. CDR3 sequence (DNA): TGTGCCAGCAGCCAAGAAGGAGCTCAGGGCACTGAAGCTTTCTTT. The full variable domain, its missing parts supplied by reference TRBV14 and TRBJ1-1, is EAGVTQFPSHSVIEKGQTVTLRCDPISGHDNLYWYRRVMGKEIKFLLHFVKESKQDESGMPNNRFLAERTGGTYSTLKVQPAELEDSGVYFCASSQEGAQGTEAFFGQGTRLTVV.

This clonotype was picked up a small number of times. The chain uses TRBV6-6 and TRBJ1-2; no clear D gene. The germline V gene has CDR1 MNHNY and CDR2 SVGAGI (reference sequence). There are 13 residues in the CDR3. Trimming shortened V by 7 bases and J by 2 bases, and 11 bases separated the two germline ends. The CDR3 region is CASISSGNYGYTF. Written as DNA, the CDR3 is TGTGCCAGCATATCATCGGGGAACTATGGCTACACCTTC.

The chain recombines TRBV10-3 with TRBJ1-3, with D perhaps matching TRBD1 (5 bases). The CDR3 loop spans 17 amino acids. Germline CDR1 is ENHRY and CDR2 is SYGVKD. Trimming took off 5 bases at V and 0 bases at J, with 17 bases between the two ends. CDR3 bases: TGTGCCATCAGTCCGGGACTACTCCGCAGCTCTGGAAACACCATATATTTT. The encoded protein is CAISPGLLRSSGNTIYF.

This clonotype was detected only a few times. V and J are TRBV7-2 and TRBJ1-5, with D hard to call. The V gene lost 3 bases and the J gene lost 7 bases, with 13 bases spanning the gap. The CDR3 has 14 amino acids. CDR1 is SGHTA, CDR2 FQGNSA, per germline. CDR3 coding DNA: TGTGCCAGCAGCTTTAGGGTCACTGGCCAGCCCCAGCATTTT. This translates into CASSFRVTGQPQHF.

The chain links TRBV6-5 to TRBJ2-6; 8 bases match TRBD1. Germline V lookup: CDR1 MNHEY, CDR2 SVGAGI. Unmatched junction bases numbered 6, after V lost 5 bases and J lost 0 bases. This CDR3 is built from 17 residues. The DNA of the CDR3 is TGTGCCAGCAGTCGGACAGGGCTTAGCTCTGGGGCCAACGTCCTGACTTTC. Protein sequence: CASSRTGLSSGANVLTF.

This clonotype was seen more than once but under ten times. The chain carries TRBV5-1 and TRBJ2-2; the D is unclear. The V gene lost 5 bases and the J gene lost 5 bases, with 13 bases spanning the gap. Germline V lookup: CDR1 SGHRS, CDR2 YFSETQ. This CDR3 comprises 14 residues. The DNA of the CDR3 is TGCGCCAGCAGTTTCGTAAGGCGGACCGGGGAGCTGTTTTTT. It yields the protein CASSFVRRTGELFF.

Ten or more counts support this clonotype. The rearrangement uses TRBV7-2 and TRBJ2-2, with TRBD2 as a possible D gene (7 bases). Germline CDR1 SGHTA, CDR2 FQGNSA. The CDR3 covers 15 residues. V was clipped by 5 bases and J by 5 bases, with 15 bases between them. The CDR3 coding sequence is TGTGCCAGCAGCCCGGGGGGCCCGGGTACCGGGGAGCTGTTTTTT. Translated: CASSPGGPGTGELFF.

The chain couples TRBV6-5 to TRBJ1-5; D might be TRBD1 (5 bases). Per the germline V gene, CDR1 is MNHEY and CDR2 is SVGAGI. This CDR3 spans 17 amino acids. Trimming pared 5 bases from V and 0 bases from J, leaving 17 bases between. The CDR3 DNA is TGTGCCAGCAGTCGCCGGGATATAGGGGATAGCAATCAGCCCCAGCATTTT. As protein: CASSRRDIGDSNQPQHF.

This clonotype showed up just a few times. The V call is TRBV7-9, the J call TRBJ2-7, with no clear D. Trimming removed 0 bases at V and 0 bases at J, with 9 bases between. Germline CDR1 SEHNR, CDR2 FQNEAQ (reference sequence). The CDR3 runs to 15 residues. CDR3 in DNA: TGTGCCAGCAGCTTAGCTGCCTGGAGCTCCTACGAGCAGTACGTC. Its protein product is CASSLAAWSSYEQYV.

In its sample, this clonotype was seen a few times. The V gene is TRBV11-2, the J gene TRBJ1-2; maybe TRBD1 (6 bases). Germline V gene sequence: CDR1 SGHAT, CDR2 FQNNGV. V was pared by 5 bases and J by 6 bases, with 13 bases between. The CDR3 sequence is 13 residues long. CDR3 region: CASSRGAINGYTF. CDR3 nucleotides: TGTGCCAGCAGCCGGGGGGCGATAAATGGCTACACCTTC.

The rearrangement links TRBV19 to TRBJ2-7; 8 nucleotides align to TRBD1. After removal of 4 bases from V and 3 bases from J, the junction contained 5 bases not matched to a gene. Germline-derived CDR1 and CDR2 are LNHDA and SQIVND (reference sequence). CDR3 length equals 14 residues. CDR3 sequence reads: CASSTRTGGYEQYF. CDR3 sequence (DNA): TGTGCCAGTAGTACCAGAACAGGGGGCTACGAGCAGTACTTC.

This CDR3 reads CASSLVGTSGVQFF. DNA for the CDR3: TGTGCCAGCAGCTTGGTCGGGACTAGCGGTGTGCAGTTCTTC. This chain links TRBV7-2 with TRBJ2-1; TRBD2 agrees at 11 bases. The germline CDR1 and CDR2 sequences are SGHTA and FQGNSA. The CDR3 length is 14 residues. The V gene end was trimmed by 3 bases and the J gene end by 12 bases; junction bases not matched to a gene: 7.

This clonotype was seen many times. The rearrangement joins TRBV29-1 to TRBJ2-2, with D perhaps matching TRBD1 (5 bases). This CDR3 comprises 13 residues. The germline V and J ends were trimmed by 5 bases and 0 bases, with 7 bases remaining between them. Looked up from germline, CDR1 is SQVTM and CDR2 is ANQGSEA. Written as DNA, the CDR3 is TGCAGCGTTCGGACAACGAACACCGGGGAGCTGTTTTTT. Translating it yields CSVRTTNTGELFF.

This clonotype was observed at least ten times. The chain is built from TRBV29-1 and TRBJ2-1; TRBD2 might be the D (5 bases). The germline gives CDR1 SQVTM, CDR2 ANQGSEA. CDR3 length: 11 amino acids. V dropped 0 bases and J dropped 12 bases, with 9 bases sitting between them. The CDR3 loop is CSVEDLGGQFF. The CDR3 bases are TGCAGCGTTGAAGATCTTGGAGGGCAGTTCTTC.